The sequence of this TCR beta chain was determined in a study of cytomegalovirus exposure and HLA in healthy donors. This clone was counted only a few times. The PCR ran on 60 Vbeta and 13 Jbeta primers. The repertoire was sequenced with immunoSEQ multiplex PCR; TCRdb's copy has only in-frame clones and lacks some. The sample holds approximately 210,000 clones, roughly 77% seen once. The TCR was taken from a woman aged 50 to 65 in good health and CMV-seronegative. Sequences were obtained from PBMCs.

The CDR3 DNA follows: TGCGCCAGCAGCCAACCTACCCAGGACAGAGGCGCTTTCTTT. This gives the protein CASSQPTQDRGAFF. V gene TRBV4-1 combines with J gene TRBJ1-1; tentatively, D is TRBD1 (6 bases). The V and J ends lost 2 bases and 11 bases respectively, with 18 bases between them. The length of the CDR3 is 14 residues. Germline CDR1 and CDR2: MGHRA and YSYEKL.